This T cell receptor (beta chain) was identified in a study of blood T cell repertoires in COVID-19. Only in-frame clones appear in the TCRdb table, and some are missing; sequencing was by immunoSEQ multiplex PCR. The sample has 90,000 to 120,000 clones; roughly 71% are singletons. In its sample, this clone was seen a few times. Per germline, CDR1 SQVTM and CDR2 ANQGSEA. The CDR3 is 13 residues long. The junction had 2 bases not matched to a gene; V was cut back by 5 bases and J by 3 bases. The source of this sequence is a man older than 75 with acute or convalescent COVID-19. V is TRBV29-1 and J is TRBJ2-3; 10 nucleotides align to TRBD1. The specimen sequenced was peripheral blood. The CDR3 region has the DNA TGCAGCGTTTGGACAGGGGGGACAGATACGCAGTATTTT. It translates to CSVWTGGTDTQYF.